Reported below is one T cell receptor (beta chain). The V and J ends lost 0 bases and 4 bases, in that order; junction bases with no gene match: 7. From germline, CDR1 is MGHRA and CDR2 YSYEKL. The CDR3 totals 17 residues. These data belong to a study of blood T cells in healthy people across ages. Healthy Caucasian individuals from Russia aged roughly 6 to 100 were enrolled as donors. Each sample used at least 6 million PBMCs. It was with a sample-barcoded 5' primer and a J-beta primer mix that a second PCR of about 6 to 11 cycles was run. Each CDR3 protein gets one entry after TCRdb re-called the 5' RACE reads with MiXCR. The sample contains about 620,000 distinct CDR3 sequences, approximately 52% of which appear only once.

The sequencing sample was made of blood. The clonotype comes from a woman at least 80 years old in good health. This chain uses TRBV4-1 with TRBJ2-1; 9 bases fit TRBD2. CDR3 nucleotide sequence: TGCGCCAGCAGCCAAGAAAGGGCTAGCGGGGCTTACAATGAGCAGTTCTTC. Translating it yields CASSQERASGAYNEQFF.